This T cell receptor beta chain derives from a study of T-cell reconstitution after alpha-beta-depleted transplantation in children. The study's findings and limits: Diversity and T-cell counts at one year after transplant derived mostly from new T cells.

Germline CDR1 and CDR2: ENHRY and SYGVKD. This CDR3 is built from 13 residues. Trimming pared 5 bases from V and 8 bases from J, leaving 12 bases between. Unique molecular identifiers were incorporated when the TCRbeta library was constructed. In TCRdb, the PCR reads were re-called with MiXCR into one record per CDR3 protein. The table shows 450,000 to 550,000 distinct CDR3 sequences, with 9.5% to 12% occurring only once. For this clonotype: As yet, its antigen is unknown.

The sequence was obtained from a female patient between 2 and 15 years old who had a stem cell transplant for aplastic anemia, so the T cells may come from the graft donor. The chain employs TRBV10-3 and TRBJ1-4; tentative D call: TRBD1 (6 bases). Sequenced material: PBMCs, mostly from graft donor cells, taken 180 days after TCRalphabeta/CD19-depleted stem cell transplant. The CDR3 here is CAISPGQREKLFF. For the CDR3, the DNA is TGTGCCATCAGTCCGGGACAACGAGAAAAACTGTTTTTT.